The clone carrying this T cell receptor beta chain was observed many times. As yet, its antigen is unknown. The sample originates from a study of T-cell reconstitution after alpha-beta-depleted transplantation in children. A library of TCRbeta sequences, prepared with unique molecular identifiers, was generated. One entry per CDR3 protein, called by TCRdb with MiXCR from the PCR reads. The sample has about 290,000 distinct CDR3 sequences; 6.5% to 9% are singletons. Broader study findings: Several hundred expanded graft clones reportedly gave rise to the alpha-beta T cells present about two months after transplant. It was newly produced T cells that mostly accounted for T-cell counts and diversity one year after transplant. Surviving recipient T cells and thymic progenitors produced the high day-60 TCRbeta diversity seen in some patients.

This CDR3 has 15 amino acids. Trimming cost V 6 bases and J 7 bases, with 22 bases left between them. Germline values: CDR1 DFQATT, CDR2 SNEGSKA (reference sequence). The sequence was obtained from a female patient aged 2 to 10 who had a stem cell transplant for Fanconi anemia, so the T cells may come from the graft donor. Sample: peripheral blood, taken 360 days after TCRalphabeta/CD19-depleted stem cell transplant. The V call is TRBV20-1, the J call TRBJ1-5; D gene ambiguous. The chain's CDR3 is CSAKVVQVGGQPQHF. For the CDR3, the DNA is TGCAGTGCCAAAGTCGTCCAGGTGGGCGGCCAGCCCCAGCATTTT.